Listed here are 30 T cell receptor beta chains from one sample, sequenced in a study of beta chain features in type 1 diabetes (dated by TCRdb to the late 2010s). Library preparation used the immunoSEQ multiplex PCR assay. All of the isolated RNA was reverse transcribed with the High Capacity cDNA Reverse Transcription Kit, so expressed TCRB transcripts were sequenced. TCRdb obtained this table from immuneACCESS and retained in-frame rearrangements with V and J assigned. These tables miss some clones; where compared with another copy, unresolved V genes account for less than half of the shortfall, and the remainder is unexplained. This sample holds under 350,000 clones; under 8.5% were observed only once. More than 0.8% of the sample rests with the top ten. Sequencing was performed on central memory CD4+ T cells from blood. The receptors shown here come from a young woman in good health.

This clone was observed at least ten times. This chain links TRBV4-3 with TRBJ2-3; D uncertain. V gave up 0 bases and J gave up 6 bases, with 7 bases separating them. This CDR3 has 13 residues. From germline, CDR1 is LGHNA and CDR2 YSLEER. CDR3 DNA: TGCGCCAGCAGCCAAGACAATCGGGATACGCAGTATTTT. It encodes CASSQDNRDTQYF.

This clone has a handful of counts. The gene calls are TRBV25-1 and TRBJ1-1; no reliable D call. Trimming took off 1 base at V and 1 base at J, with 10 bases between the two ends. The CDR3 loop spans 15 amino acids. From germline, CDR1 is MGHDK and CDR2 SYGVNS. CDR3 DNA sequence: TGTGCCAGCAGTGAATCGAACAGACCGAACACTGAAGCTTTCTTT. Residues: CASSESNRPNTEAFF.

This clone was picked up a small number of times. The rearrangement links TRBV4-1 to TRBJ2-3; weak D call: TRBD2 (6 bases). Trimming removed 0 bases from V and 2 bases from J, with 15 bases in between. This CDR3 has 17 amino acids. Germline V gives CDR1 MGHRA, CDR2 YSYEKL. This CDR3 reads CASSQEYSGDYTDTQYF. CDR3 sequence (DNA): TGCGCCAGCAGCCAAGAATATAGCGGAGACTACACAGATACGCAGTATTTT.

The chain carries TRBV19 and TRBJ1-4; TRBD1 might be the D (5 bases). This CDR3 is built from 15 residues. Between the trimmed V and J ends, which lost 8 bases and 5 bases, there was a span of 18 bases. Germline V gives CDR1 LNHDA, CDR2 SQIVND (reference sequence). Here the CDR3 DNA reads TGTGCCAGTCTTCGGGCAGGGAAGACGAATGAAAAACTGTTTTTT. Protein: CASLRAGKTNEKLFF.

This chain uses TRBV7-2 with TRBJ2-7; tentative D call: TRBD1 (6 bases). Trimming pared 3 bases from V and 2 bases from J, leaving 14 bases between. The CDR3 is 15 amino acids. From germline, CDR1 is SGHTA and CDR2 FQGNSA. CDR3 DNA: TGTGCCAGCAGCTTGCGGACAGAGATTACCTACGAGCAGTACTTC. Translated: CASSLRTEITYEQYF.

Ten or more counts support this clone. V gene TRBV18 combines with J gene TRBJ2-5; either TRBD1 or TRBD2 may supply D (5 bases each). The germline V gene has CDR1 KGHSH and CDR2 LQKENI. Trimming took off 4 bases at V and 4 bases at J, with 19 bases between the two ends. CDR3 length: 16 amino acids. Written as DNA, the CDR3 is TGTGCCAGCTCACGAACGGGGCTCGCAGCGGCAGAGACCCAGTACTTC. It encodes CASSRTGLAAAETQYF.

This clone was found a few times. The gene calls are TRBV5-1 and TRBJ1-4; D unresolved. CDR3 length: 13 amino acids. V lost 4 bases, J lost 3 bases, and 7 bases lay in between. CDR1 is SGHRS, CDR2 YFSETQ, per germline. Written as DNA, the CDR3 is TGCGCCAGCAGCCCCGACCCTAATGAAAAACTGTTTTTT. Protein sequence: CASSPDPNEKLFF.

The sample holds a few counts of this clone. The V and J genes are TRBV4-3 and TRBJ2-3; TRBD2 might be the D (7 bases). V shed 4 bases and J shed 9 bases, with 23 bases lying between them. The V gene's germline CDR1 is LGHNA and CDR2 YSLEER. The CDR3 is 16 residues long. This CDR3 reads CASSPGRGGGHVTQYF. Written as DNA, the CDR3 is TGCGCCAGCAGCCCAGGGAGGGGCGGGGGCCATGTGACGCAGTATTTT.

This clone was detected many times. The chain is built from TRBV28 and TRBJ1-1; D is perhaps TRBD1 (6 bases). Germline CDR1 MDHEN, CDR2 SYDVKM. The CDR3 spans 12 residues. Trimming removed 6 bases at V and 5 bases at J, with 10 bases between. The CDR3 nucleotides read TGTGCCAGCAGGAACAGGGTTACTGAAGCTTTCTTT. This sequence encodes CASRNRVTEAFF.

This clone turned up a few times. The genes are TRBV10-3 and TRBJ2-7; the match to TRBD2 covers 13 bases. The length of the CDR3 is 14 residues. Germline V gives CDR1 ENHRY, CDR2 SYGVKD. The junction had 3 bases not matched to a gene; V was cut back by 6 bases and J by 4 bases. The DNA of the CDR3 is TGTGCCATCAGACCGGGACTAGCGGGATACGAGCAGTACTTC. Amino acid sequence: CAIRPGLAGYEQYF.

This clone was picked up a small number of times. This chain joins TRBV18 and TRBJ2-7, with TRBD2 matching over 12 bases. Germline CDR1 and CDR2: KGHSH and LQKENI. The V gene end was trimmed by 2 bases and the J gene end by 5 bases; junction bases not matched to a gene: 1. This CDR3 has 14 amino acids. The CDR3 region is CASSPSSGGDEQYF. The CDR3 DNA is TGTGCCAGCTCACCATCTAGCGGGGGGGACGAGCAGTACTTC. Supplemented by reference TRBV18 and TRBJ2-7, the full variable domain reads NAGVMQNPRHLVRRRGQEARLRCSPMKGHSHVYWYRQLPEEGLKFMVYLQKENIIDESGMPKERFSAEFPKEGPSILRIQQVVRGDSAAYFCASSPSSGGDEQYFGPGTRLTVT.

The chain links TRBV7-3 to TRBJ2-2; the match to TRBD2 covers 7 bases. In germline, CDR1 is SGHTA, CDR2 FQGTGA. V trimming: 1 base; J trimming: 3 bases; junction bases outside the gene matches: 5. This CDR3 has 16 amino acids. CDR3 sequence reads: CASSLSPSGYTGELFF. The CDR3 DNA sequence: TGTGCCAGCAGCTTAAGTCCTAGCGGATACACCGGGGAGCTGTTTTTT.

This clone was recorded a few times. Within the sample, other DNA sequences also encode this same CDR3. This chain joins TRBV7-2 and TRBJ2-5; D unresolved. Germline values: CDR1 SGHTA, CDR2 FQGNSA. Between the trimmed V and J ends, which lost 2 bases and 4 bases, there was a span of 8 bases. The CDR3 has 13 amino acids. This CDR3 reads CASSLSLGETQYF. The CDR3, as DNA: TGTGCCAGCAGCTTAAGTTTGGGAGAGACCCAGTACTTC.

This clone appeared many times. The chain couples TRBV10-3 to TRBJ2-5; 7 bases match TRBD1. Germline V gene lookup returns CDR1 ENHRY and CDR2 SYGVKD. V was clipped by 6 bases and J by 9 bases; unmatched bases: 10. The CDR3 has 13 residues. CDR3 sequence reads: CAIRGTVDPSQYF. CDR3 bases: TGTGCCATCAGAGGGACAGTCGATCCGTCCCAGTACTTC.

The chain couples TRBV4-2 to TRBJ2-1; 8 positions match TRBD2. CDR1 is LGHNA and CDR2 is YNFKEQ in the germline V gene. The CDR3 runs 15 residues. After removal of 4 bases from V and 8 bases from J, the junction contained 10 bases not matched to a gene. The CDR3 DNA follows: TGTGCCAGCAGCCTCCTGGACGGGAGGGAGGATGAGCAGTTCTTC. Protein sequence: CASSLLDGREDEQFF.

Comments on this clone: Other nucleotide sequences in the sample specify the same CDR3. The chain joins TRBV5-4 to TRBJ2-3; D is perhaps TRBD1 (6 bases). Trimming took off 1 base at V and 5 bases at J, with 8 bases between the two ends. Germline values: CDR1 SGHNT, CDR2 YYREEE (reference sequence). This CDR3 spans 13 amino acids. CDR3 region: CASSLNREDTQYF. CDR3 DNA sequence: TGTGCCAGCAGCTTGAACAGGGAAGATACGCAGTATTTT.

This clone was counted a few times. The chain recombines TRBV7-9 with TRBJ2-7, with 8 bases identical to TRBD1. Germline CDR1 and CDR2: SEHNR and FQNEAQ (reference sequence). The CDR3 length is 15 residues. The V gene end was trimmed by 5 bases and the J gene end by 3 bases; junction bases not matched to a gene: 9. The CDR3 protein is CASSGSDREFYEQYF. The CDR3, as DNA: TGTGCCAGCAGCGGCTCGGACAGGGAGTTCTACGAGCAGTACTTC.

The V call is TRBV19, the J call TRBJ1-1, with D possibly being TRBD1 (6 bases). The CDR3 runs to 15 residues. Trimming took off 7 bases at V and 0 bases at J, with 15 bases between the two ends. Germline-derived CDR1 and CDR2 are LNHDA and SQIVND (reference sequence). The CDR3, as DNA: TGTGCCAGTAAAAAGCAGGGGTCGGTGAACACTGAAGCTTTCTTT. This gives the protein CASKKQGSVNTEAFF.

This clone has just a few counts. Other DNA variants within this sample encode the same CDR3. The chain is built from TRBV7-9 and TRBJ2-2, with no clear D. In germline, CDR1 is SEHNR, CDR2 FQNEAQ (reference sequence). The CDR3 is 14 amino acids. V gave up 5 bases and J gave up 0 bases, with 7 bases separating them. CDR3 nucleotides: TGTGCCAGCAGCCTGGGCACGAACACCGGGGAGCTGTTTTTT. Translation: CASSLGTNTGELFF.

The V gene is TRBV4-1, the J gene TRBJ1-2, with 11 nucleotides matching TRBD1. Germline assignment: CDR1 MGHRA and CDR2 YSYEKL. The ends lost 2 bases at V and 8 bases at J; junction bases unmatched: 10. CDR3 size: 16 residues. The CDR3 loop is CASSQTGTGGSIGYTF. The CDR3 DNA reads TGCGCCAGCAGCCAAACCGGGACAGGGGGGTCGATAGGCTACACCTTC.

This clone was detected a few times. The chain uses TRBV7-2 and TRBJ2-7, with D possibly TRBD1 on 6 matching bases. This CDR3 is built from 13 residues. V shed 5 bases and J shed 2 bases, with 10 bases lying between them. CDR1 and CDR2 (germline): SGHTA, FQGNSA. CDR3 in DNA: TGTGCCAGCAGCCAGGGGCGCGCCTACGAGCAGTACGTC. Translated: CASSQGRAYEQYV.

This clone turned up a few times. The chain joins TRBV7-6 to TRBJ2-2, with 11 bases identical to TRBD1. This CDR3 has 14 amino acids. Germline CDR1 and CDR2: SGHVS and FNYEAQ. V dropped 8 bases and J dropped 4; count of bases not matched to a gene: 3. The CDR3 spells CASGQGAVTGELFF. The CDR3 DNA is TGTGCCAGCGGACAGGGGGCGGTCACCGGGGAGCTGTTTTTT.

In this sample, this clone turned up a few times. The rearrangement joins TRBV9 to TRBJ1-4; TRBD1 might be the D (6 bases). Trimming took off 4 bases at V and 0 bases at J, with 13 bases between the two ends. The germline CDR1 and CDR2 sequences are SGDLS and YYNGEE. The CDR3 is 16 amino acids. CDR3 loop: CASSRADSATNEKLFF. In nucleotides, the CDR3 is TGTGCCAGCAGCAGAGCGGACAGTGCAACTAATGAAAAACTGTTTTTT. The full variable domain, in which reference TRBV9 and TRBJ1-4 provide the parts outside the CDR3, is DSGVTQTPKHLITATGQRVTLRCSPRSGDLSVYWYQQSLDQGLQFLIQYYNGEERAKGNILERFSAQQFPDLHSELNLSSLELGDSALYFCASSRADSATNEKLFFGSGTQLSVL.

This clone was seen a few times. The chain couples TRBV19 to TRBJ1-4; D gene uncertain. CDR1 is LNHDA and CDR2 is SQIVND in the germline V gene (reference sequence). The CDR3 sequence is 14 residues long. V lost 5 bases, J lost 0 bases, and 7 bases lay in between. The CDR3 here is CASSGVATNEKLFF. The CDR3 DNA is TGTGCCAGTAGTGGTGTAGCAACTAATGAAAAACTGTTTTTT.

This clone appeared a few times. A much more abundant neighbour one base away suggests this may be a read error. J is TRBJ2-5 and V is TRBV9; 9 bases match TRBD2. V shed 3 bases, J shed 4 bases, and the junction held 4 bases outside the gene matches. This CDR3 is 14 amino acids long. Looked up from germline, CDR1 is SGDLS and CDR2 is YYNGEE. This chain's CDR3 is CASSDSGGPETQYF. Here the CDR3 DNA reads TGTGCCAGCAGCGATAGCGGGGGCCCAGAGACCCAGTACTTC.

The chain has TRBV7-3 and TRBJ2-5, with D perhaps TRBD1 (7 bases). The CDR3 consists of 18 residues. Germline V gene sequence: CDR1 SGHTA, CDR2 FQGTGA. V shed 10 bases and J shed 4 bases, with 31 bases lying between them. The chain's CDR3 is CATGKVSAGQTGGETQYF. The CDR3 nucleotides are TGTGCCACGGGCAAAGTCTCGGCGGGACAGACTGGAGGAGAGACCCAGTACTTC. The complete variable domain, with remaining parts taken from reference TRBV7-3 and TRBJ2-5, reads GAGVSQTPSNKVTEKGKYVELRCDPISGHTALYWYRQSLGQGPEFLIYFQGTGAADDSGLPNDRFFAVRPEGSVSTLKIQRTERGDSAVYLCATGKVSAGQTGGETQYFGPGTRLLVL.

The sample holds a few counts of this clone. This chain links TRBV28 with TRBJ2-1; D remains ambiguous. V lost 4 bases and J 6 bases, leaving 19 bases between the germline ends. The CDR3 spans 16 residues. Germline CDR1 MDHEN, CDR2 SYDVKM. Here the CDR3 reads CASSSPNNRRINEQFF. CDR3 DNA sequence: TGTGCCAGCAGTTCCCCTAATAACCGTAGAATCAATGAGCAGTTCTTC.

This chain uses TRBV7-8 with TRBJ1-5; D remains unclear. The V end was cut by 5 bases, the J end by 7 bases, with 12 bases between. The germline V gene has CDR1 SGHVS and CDR2 FQNEAQ. The CDR3 consists of 13 residues. CDR3 coding DNA: TGTGCCAGCAGCCCCTACAGTGGGCAGCCCCAGCATTTT. It yields the protein CASSPYSGQPQHF.

This clone was counted a few times. The V call is TRBV27, the J call TRBJ1-2; possible D gene TRBD1, 5 bases. Trimming took 0 bases from V and 7 from J, leaving 15 bases between them. This CDR3 region has 15 residues. Looked up from germline, CDR1 is MNHEY and CDR2 is SMNVEV (reference sequence). CDR3 loop: CASSLSWQGGGGYTF. CDR3 coding DNA: TGTGCCAGCAGTTTATCTTGGCAGGGCGGAGGTGGCTACACCTTC.

The chain carries TRBV5-1 and TRBJ1-1; TRBD1 agrees at 9 bases. There are 16 residues in the CDR3. J lost 2 bases, V lost 4 bases, and 9 bases had no gene match. The germline gives CDR1 SGHRS, CDR2 YFSETQ. The CDR3 DNA reads as TGCGCCAGCAGCCACAAATCGGGACAGGGTAACACTGAAGCTTTCTTT. Protein sequence: CASSHKSGQGNTEAFF.